The 2 T cell receptor beta chains in this list originate from one sample, sequenced in a study of blood T cells in healthy people across ages (dated by TCRdb to the mid-2010s). The library was obtained by 5' RACE. Sequencing was carried out with an Illumina HiSeq 2500. A second PCR of roughly 7 to 11 cycles was performed with a sample-barcoded 5' primer and a J-beta primer mix. TCRdb reprocessed the public reads (quality trimming at Q25 with fastp, clone calling with MiXCR) and kept in-frame beta chains. Under each unique CDR3 protein, matching rows form one entry showing the most common genes and DNA. The sample table lists approximately 960,000 distinct CDR3 sequences, 29% of them with a count of one. Clones ranked in the top ten supply more than 8.5% of the sample. The sample also formed part of further work on T cells of mothers and their children.

The sequenced material came from blood. All receptors derive from a woman in her thirties or forties in good health.

The chain combines TRBV7-8 with TRBJ1-4; 7 bases map to TRBD1. Per germline, CDR1 SGHVS and CDR2 FQNEAQ. V lost 5 bases, J lost 4 bases, and 7 bases stayed unmatched. This CDR3 has 15 residues. The CDR3 loop reads CASSRPGGNNEKLFF. The CDR3 DNA is TGTGCCAGCAGCCGACCAGGGGGGAATAATGAAAAACTGTTTTTT.

This rearrangement joins TRBV2 to TRBJ2-2; possibly TRBD1 for D (6 bases). Per the germline V gene, CDR1 is SNHLY and CDR2 is FYNNEI. Between the trimmed V and J ends, which lost 6 bases and 0 bases, there was a span of 11 bases. This CDR3 is built from 15 residues. The CDR3 coding sequence is TGTGCCAGCAGCCTACAGGGCACGAACACCGGGGAGCTGTTTTTT. It encodes CASSLQGTNTGELFF.